Reported below is one T cell receptor (beta chain). This specimen belongs to a study of blood T cell repertoires in COVID-19. As for the study in general: Samples of COVID-19 (acute and convalescent) were obtained from the United States, Italy and Spain.

Participants came from around 25 US areas, aged roughly 18 to 100 years. Participant-reported clinical history was the basis for cohort assignment. Recovered participants had two consecutive negative NP/OP PCR tests, healthcare professional clearance, or symptom resolution. Method: immunoSEQ multiplex PCR; TCRdb's copy keeps in-frame clones and lacks some. The data contain about 220,000 clones, about 79% of them seen just once; the ten biggest clones take up roughly 3.5%. V shed 2 bases and J shed 6 bases, with 17 bases lying between them. The CDR3 sequence is 16 residues long. CDR1 is MNHEY and CDR2 is SMNVEV in the germline V gene (reference sequence).

The sequenced sample consisted of PBMCs or T cells enriched from blood (not recorded which). The clonotype comes from a woman aged 55-69 years who had recovered from COVID-19. The chain employs TRBV27 and TRBJ1-5; D perhaps matches TRBD1 (5 bases). CDR3 in DNA: TGTGCCAGCAGTTTACTGTCGGCAGGGTCGGGTCAGCCCCAGCATTTT. Translated, it gives CASSLLSAGSGQPQHF.